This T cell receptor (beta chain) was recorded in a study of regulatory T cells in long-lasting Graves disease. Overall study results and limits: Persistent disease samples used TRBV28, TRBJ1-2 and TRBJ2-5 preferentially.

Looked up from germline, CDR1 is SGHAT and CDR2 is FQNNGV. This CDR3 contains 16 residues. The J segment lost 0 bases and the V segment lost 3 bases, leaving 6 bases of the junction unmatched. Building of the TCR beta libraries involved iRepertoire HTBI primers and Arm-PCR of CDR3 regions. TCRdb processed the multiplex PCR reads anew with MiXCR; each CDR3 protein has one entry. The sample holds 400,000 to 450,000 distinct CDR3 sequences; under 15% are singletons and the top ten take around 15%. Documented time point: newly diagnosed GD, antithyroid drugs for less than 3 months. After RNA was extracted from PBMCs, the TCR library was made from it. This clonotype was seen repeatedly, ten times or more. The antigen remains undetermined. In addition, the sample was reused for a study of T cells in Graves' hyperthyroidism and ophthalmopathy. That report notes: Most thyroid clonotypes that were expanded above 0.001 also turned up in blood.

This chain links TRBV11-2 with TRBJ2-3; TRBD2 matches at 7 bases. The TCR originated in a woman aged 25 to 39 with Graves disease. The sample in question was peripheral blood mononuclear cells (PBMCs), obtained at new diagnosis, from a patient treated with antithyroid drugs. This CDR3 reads CASSFGRGSSTDTQYF. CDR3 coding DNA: TGTGCCAGCAGCTTTGGGAGGGGATCTAGCACAGATACGCAGTATTTT.